What follows are 17 T cell receptor beta chains derived from one specimen sequenced in a study of blood T cell repertoires in COVID-19. TCRdb keeps only in-frame clones here, not all; method: immunoSEQ multiplex PCR. The table has over 250,000 clones, 83% seen once; the top ten hold 8% to 10%. Sequenced material: peripheral blood. These receptors were collected from a woman in her forties or fifties who had recovered from COVID-19.

This chain uses TRBV10-3 with TRBJ2-1; D uncertain. CDR1 and CDR2 (germline): ENHRY, SYGVKD. Trimming took off 1 base at V and 6 bases at J, with 4 bases between the two ends. The CDR3 runs 12 residues. The CDR3 spells CAISEFSNEQFF. DNA of the CDR3: TGTGCCATCAGTGAGTTCTCCAATGAGCAGTTCTTC.

This sequence joins TRBV4-2 and TRBJ2-5, with 7 bases that match TRBD2. The V gene's germline CDR1 is LGHNA and CDR2 YNFKEQ. With 3 bases clipped from V and 7 bases from J, the junction kept 14 bases outside the gene matches. CDR3 length equals 16 residues. This CDR3 is CASSHEGGPSLVTQYF. Here the CDR3 DNA reads TGTGCCAGCAGCCATGAGGGAGGGCCCTCCCTTGTGACCCAGTACTTC.

The chain carries TRBV7-2 and TRBJ2-7; 12 nucleotides line up with TRBD1. Per germline, CDR1 SGHTA and CDR2 FQGNSA. V lost 5 bases to trimming and J lost 2 bases; unmatched junction nucleotides: 7. The CDR3 runs 16 residues. The CDR3 bases are TGTGCCAGCAGCACGACCGGGACAGGGGGCACCTACGAGCAGTACTTC. This translates into CASSTTGTGGTYEQYF. Using reference TRBV7-2 and TRBJ2-7 for the parts outside the CDR3, the full variable domain is GAGVSQSPSNKVTEKGKDVELRCDPISGHTALYWYRQSLGQGLEFLIYFQGNSAPDKSGLPSDRFSAERTGGSVSTLTIQRTQQEDSAVYLCASSTTGTGGTYEQYFGPGTRLTVT.

The gene calls are TRBV28 and TRBJ2-5, with TRBD2 matching over 8 bases. The CDR3 has 14 residues. The germline CDR1 and CDR2 sequences are MDHEN and SYDVKM. J lost 5 bases, V lost 6 bases, and 8 bases had no gene match. DNA for the CDR3: TGTGCCAGCAGGGACGGGGGGGCTTTGGAGACCCAGTACTTC. Its translation: CASRDGGALETQYF. The variable domain in full, with the rest retrieved from reference TRBV28 and TRBJ2-5, is DVKVTQSSRYLVKRTGEKVFLECVQDMDHENMFWYRQDPGLGLRLIYFSYDVKMKEKGDIPEGYSVSREKKERFSLILESASTNQTSMYLCASRDGGALETQYFGPGTRLLVL.

The chain couples TRBV28 to TRBJ2-7, with 13 bases identical to TRBD2. The CDR3 is 14 residues long. After removal of 6 bases from V and 7 bases from J, the junction contained 6 bases not matched to a gene. CDR1 MDHEN and CDR2 SYDVKM come from the germline V gene. The CDR3, as DNA: TGTGCCAGCAGCTCCGGGACTAGCGGGATGGAGCAGTACTTC. Its translation: CASSSGTSGMEQYF.

This clone was counted a few times. CDR3 sequence (DNA): TGTGCCAGTAGCCTAGGGACAGGGAACACCGGGGAGCTGTTTTTT. Its translation is CASSLGTGNTGELFF. The chain has TRBV19 and TRBJ2-2, with TRBD1 matching 8 bases. Germline V gene sequence: CDR1 LNHDA, CDR2 SQIVND (reference sequence). The CDR3 spans 15 residues. V trimming: 6 bases; J trimming: 1 base; junction bases outside the gene matches: 4.

The V call is TRBV9, the J call TRBJ2-2, with 9 bases matching TRBD1. The CDR3 covers 16 residues. With 0 bases clipped from V and 6 bases from J, the junction kept 6 bases outside the gene matches. Germline V CDR1 and CDR2: SGDLS, YYNGEE. Written as DNA, the CDR3 is TGTGCCAGCAGCGTAGTAGGGGGGACAGGGTCCGGGGAGCTGTTTTTT. Protein: CASSVVGGTGSGELFF.

The CDR3, as DNA: TGTGCCAGCAGCTTGACAGGCTCCTACGAGCAGTACTTC. This encodes CASSLTGSYEQYF. The chain links TRBV5-4 to TRBJ2-7; D is possibly TRBD1 (5 bases). The CDR3 sequence is 13 residues long. The germline V gene encodes CDR1 SGHNT and CDR2 YYREEE (reference sequence). Deletions cut 1 base from V and 0 bases from J, with 5 bases between.

V gene TRBV30 combines with J gene TRBJ1-1; D is undetermined. The germline V gene encodes CDR1 GTSNPN and CDR2 SVGIG (reference sequence). The CDR3 sequence is 10 residues long. Trimming pared 5 bases from V and 4 bases from J, leaving 5 bases between. The CDR3 DNA follows: TGTGCCTGGCAGCGCACTGAAGCTTTCTTT. Residues: CAWQRTEAFF.

The rearrangement uses TRBV27 and TRBJ2-1; 8 bases match TRBD2. The CDR3 runs 12 residues. CDR1 is MNHEY, CDR2 SMNVEV, per germline (reference sequence). With 7 bases clipped from V and 15 bases from J, the junction kept 11 bases outside the gene matches. The CDR3, as DNA: TGTGCCAGCACCGGGGGGGAGGAAATGGTGTTCTTC. Residues: CASTGGEEMVFF.

V is TRBV14 and J is TRBJ1-2; D is ambiguous. Per the germline V gene, CDR1 is SGHDN and CDR2 is FVKESK. The ends were cut back, 4 bases at V and 0 bases at J, with 12 bases in the middle. There are 15 residues in the CDR3. This CDR3 reads CASSPARTANYGYTF. The CDR3 nucleotides are TGTGCCAGCAGCCCTGCACGCACGGCTAACTATGGCTACACCTTC.

The chain has TRBV19 and TRBJ2-7; 8 positions match TRBD1. CDR3 length equals 15 residues. Germline V gene data show CDR1 as LNHDA and CDR2 as SQIVND (reference sequence). J lost 3 bases, V lost 1 base, and 5 bases had no gene match. Here the CDR3 reads CASSIGNRGSYEQYF. In nucleotides, the CDR3 is TGTGCCAGTAGTATAGGAAACAGGGGGAGCTACGAGCAGTACTTC.

The V call is TRBV5-1, the J call TRBJ2-7; 11 bases are a match to TRBD2. CDR3 length: 15 amino acids. Trimming at V came to 4 bases and at J to 4 bases, leaving 7 bases not matched to a gene. The germline V gene encodes CDR1 SGHRS and CDR2 YFSETQ. The DNA of the CDR3 is TGCGCCAGCAGCCCCCTTAGCGGGGGGGCTTACGAGCAGTACTTC. It translates to CASSPLSGGAYEQYF.

This clone was seen only a few times. J is TRBJ2-7 and V is TRBV11-1, with TRBD1 matching over 7 bases. This CDR3 is built from 13 residues. CDR1 is SGHAT, CDR2 FQDESV, per germline (reference sequence). Losses at the gene ends were 4 bases for V and 11 bases for J; bases not matched to a gene: 11. CDR3: CASSSPDRLGKYF. Written as DNA, the CDR3 is TGTGCCAGCAGCTCGCCGGACAGGTTAGGGAAGTACTTC.

The genes are TRBV24-1 and TRBJ2-1, with D unclear. The CDR3 sequence is 12 residues long. Deletions cut 5 bases from V and 4 bases from J, with 5 bases between. Looked up from germline, CDR1 is KGHDR and CDR2 is SFDVKD. The CDR3 DNA reads as TGTGCCACCAGTGTACAATACAATGAGCAGTTCTTC. It yields the protein CATSVQYNEQFF.

This chain joins TRBV9 and TRBJ2-1; D may be TRBD2 (5 bases). There are 13 residues in the CDR3. V was pared by 3 bases and J by 7 bases, with 11 bases between. CDR1 and CDR2 from the germline V gene are SGDLS and YYNGEE. CDR3 DNA sequence: TGTGCCAGCAGCGCCGGCCCGGGGAATGAGCAGTTCTTC. It specifies CASSAGPGNEQFF.

The chain has TRBV27 and TRBJ2-7; D is undetermined. The CDR3 runs 14 residues. Trimming pared 2 bases from V and 6 bases from J, leaving 14 bases between. In germline, CDR1 is MNHEY, CDR2 SMNVEV (reference sequence). CDR3 in DNA: TGTGCCAGCAGTTTAGCTCCCCTAGTGGGCGAGCAGTACTTC. It codes for CASSLAPLVGEQYF.